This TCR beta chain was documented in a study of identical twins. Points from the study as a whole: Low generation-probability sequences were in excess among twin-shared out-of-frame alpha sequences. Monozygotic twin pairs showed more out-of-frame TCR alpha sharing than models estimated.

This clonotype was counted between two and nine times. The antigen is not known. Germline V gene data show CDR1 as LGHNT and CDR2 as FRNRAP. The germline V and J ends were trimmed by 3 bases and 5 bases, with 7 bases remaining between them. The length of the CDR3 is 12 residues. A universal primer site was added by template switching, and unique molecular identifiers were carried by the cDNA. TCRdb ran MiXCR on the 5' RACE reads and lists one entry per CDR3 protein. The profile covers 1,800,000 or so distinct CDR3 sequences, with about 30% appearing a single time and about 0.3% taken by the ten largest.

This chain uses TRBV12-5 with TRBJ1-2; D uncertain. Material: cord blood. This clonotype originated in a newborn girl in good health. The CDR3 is CASGLNGYGYTF. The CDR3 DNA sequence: TGTGCTAGTGGTTTAAACGGATATGGCTACACCTTC.